Here is one T cell receptor beta chain with its context. Its antigen is not identified. TCRdb re-called the 5' RACE reads and gives one entry per CDR3 protein, without DNA. The table lists more than 120,000 distinct CDR3 sequences. This sample is part of a study of monozygotic twins with inflammatory bowel disease. Study outcomes and limitations: It was in IBD patients that TCRbeta diversity (inverse Simpson) was lower than in healthy co-twins. Discrimination among different T cell subtypes was not achievable.

Looked up from germline, CDR1 is LNHDA and CDR2 is SQIVND (reference sequence). This CDR3 is built from 15 residues. The sample consisted of blood. The sequence was obtained from a human donor with ulcerative colitis or Crohn's disease, or a healthy co-twin of an affected twin (not recorded which). The J gene is TRBJ1-5, the V gene TRBV19; checking the TCRdb D call of TRBD1 is not possible without DNA. This CDR3 reads CASSIILFSNQPQHF.